The sequence of this TCR beta chain was determined in a study of patients and donors after allogeneic stem cell transplantation. TCRdb reprocessed the RT-PCR reads via MiXCR and lists one record per CDR3 protein. The sample has hundreds of thousands of distinct CDR3 sequences; roughly 14% are singletons. V shed 3 bases, J shed 4 bases, and the junction held 6 bases outside the gene matches. The CDR3 covers 15 residues. Germline assignment: CDR1 LGHDT and CDR2 YNNKEL (reference sequence). The chain recombines TRBV3-1 with TRBJ2-5, with 9 bases aligning to TRBD2. This TCR was sampled from a human donor who was either an allogeneic HSCT recipient or a stem cell or donor lymphocyte infusion donor (not recorded which). It is not recorded whose cells these are; they may come from a transplant donor. Source material: blood, either unsorted or a sorted T cell fraction (not recorded which). The DNA for the CDR3 is TGTGCCAGCAGCCAGGCTAGCGGGATGGGAGAGACCCAGTACTTC. The encoded protein is CASSQASGMGETQYF.